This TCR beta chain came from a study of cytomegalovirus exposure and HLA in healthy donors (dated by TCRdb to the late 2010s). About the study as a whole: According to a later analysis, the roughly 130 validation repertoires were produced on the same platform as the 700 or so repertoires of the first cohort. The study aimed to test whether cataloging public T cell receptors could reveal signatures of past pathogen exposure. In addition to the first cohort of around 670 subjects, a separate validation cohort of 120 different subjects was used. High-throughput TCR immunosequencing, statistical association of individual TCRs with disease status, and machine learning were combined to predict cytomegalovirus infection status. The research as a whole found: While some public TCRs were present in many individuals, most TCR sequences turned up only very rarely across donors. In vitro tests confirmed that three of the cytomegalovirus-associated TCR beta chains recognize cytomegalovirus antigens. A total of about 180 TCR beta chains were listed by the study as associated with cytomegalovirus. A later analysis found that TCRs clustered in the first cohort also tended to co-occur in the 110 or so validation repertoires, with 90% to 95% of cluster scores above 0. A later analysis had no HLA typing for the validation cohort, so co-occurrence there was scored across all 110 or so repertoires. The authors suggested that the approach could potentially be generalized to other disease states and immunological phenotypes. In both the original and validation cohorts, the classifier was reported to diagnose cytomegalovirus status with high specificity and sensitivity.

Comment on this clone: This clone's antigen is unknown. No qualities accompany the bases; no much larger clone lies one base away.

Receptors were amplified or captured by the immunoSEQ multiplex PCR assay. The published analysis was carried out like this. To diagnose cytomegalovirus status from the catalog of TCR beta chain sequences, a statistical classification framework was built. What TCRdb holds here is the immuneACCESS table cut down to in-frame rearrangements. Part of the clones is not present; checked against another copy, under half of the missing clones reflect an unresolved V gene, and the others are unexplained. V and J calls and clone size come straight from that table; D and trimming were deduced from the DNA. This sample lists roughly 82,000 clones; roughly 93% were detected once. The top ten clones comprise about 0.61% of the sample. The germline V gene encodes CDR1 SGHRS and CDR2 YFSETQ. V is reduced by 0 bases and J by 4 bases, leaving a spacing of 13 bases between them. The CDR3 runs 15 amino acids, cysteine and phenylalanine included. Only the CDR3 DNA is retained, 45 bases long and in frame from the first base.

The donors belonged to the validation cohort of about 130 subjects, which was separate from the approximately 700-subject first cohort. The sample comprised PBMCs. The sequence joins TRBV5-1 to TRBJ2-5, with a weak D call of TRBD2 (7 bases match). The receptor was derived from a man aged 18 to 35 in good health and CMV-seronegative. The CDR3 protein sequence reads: CASSLAGGYGETQYF. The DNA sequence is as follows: TGCGCCAGCAGCTTGGCGGGGGGCTATGGAGAGACCCAGTACTTC. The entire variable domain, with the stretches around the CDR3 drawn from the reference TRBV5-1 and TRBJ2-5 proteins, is KAGVTQTPRYLIKTRGQQVTLSCSPISGHRSVSWYQQTPGQGLQFLFEYFSETQRNKGNFPGRFSGRQFSNSRSEMNVSTLELGDSALYLCASSLAGGYGETQYFGPGTRLLVL.